Below are 8 T cell receptor beta chains sequenced from a single sample in a study of cytomegalovirus exposure and HLA in healthy donors. Primers: 60 Vbeta forward and 13 Jbeta reverse. The assay was immunoSEQ multiplex PCR, and TCRdb's table has in-frame clones only and misses some. Of 100,000 to 150,000 clones in the sample, around 70% were seen once. Sequenced: PBMCs. These receptors were obtained from a woman in her fifties or sixties in good health and CMV-seropositive.

Comments on this clone: Mismatch with germline at one junction end may stem from a read error. CDR3 loop: CASSEGQNTGELFF. In DNA, the CDR3 is TGTGCTAGCAGCGAGGGACAGAACACCGGGGAGCTGTTTTTT. The chain combines TRBV7-7 with TRBJ2-2; D may be TRBD1 (6 bases). The CDR3 is 14 residues long. In germline, CDR1 is SSHAT, CDR2 FNYEAQ (reference sequence).

The rearrangement uses TRBV5-4 and TRBJ2-1; possible D gene TRBD2, 7 bases. This CDR3 has 15 amino acids. V lost 4 bases, J lost 3 bases, and 14 bases lay in between. The germline gives CDR1 SGHNT, CDR2 YYREEE (reference sequence). The CDR3 protein is CASSPGGRDYNEQFF. The CDR3 nucleotides read TGTGCCAGCAGCCCCGGGGGGCGGGACTACAATGAGCAGTTCTTC.

The CDR3 DNA reads as TGTGCCAGCATTGAGGGACAGTTCCAAGAGACCCAGTACTTC. It encodes CASIEGQFQETQYF. The gene calls are TRBV6-1 and TRBJ2-5; 7 nucleotides line up with TRBD1. This CDR3 is 14 amino acids long. Per the germline V gene, CDR1 is MNHNS and CDR2 is SASEGT. With 7 bases clipped from V and 1 base from J, the junction kept 6 bases outside the gene matches.

The CDR3 DNA sequence: TGTGCCAGCAGCCCCTCAGGGGACTATGGCTACACCTTC. This codes for CASSPSGDYGYTF. V and J are TRBV2 and TRBJ1-2; TRBD1 is a possible D gene (6 bases). The CDR3 has 13 residues. Trimming removed 6 bases from V and 3 bases from J, with 11 bases in between. The germline CDR1 and CDR2 sequences are SNHLY and FYNNEI. The complete variable domain, with remaining parts taken from reference TRBV2 and TRBJ1-2, reads EPEVTQTPSHQVTQMGQEVILRCVPISNHLYFYWYRQILGQKVEFLVSFYNNEISEKSEIFDDQFSVERPDGSNFTLKIRSTKLEDSAMYFCASSPSGDYGYTFGSGTRLTVV.

The rearrangement links TRBV5-4 to TRBJ2-3, with D maybe TRBD2 (5 bases). CDR3 length: 14 amino acids. V was pared by 1 base and J by 0 bases, with 6 bases between. Per the germline V gene, CDR1 is SGHNT and CDR2 is YYREEE (reference sequence). The DNA of the CDR3 is TGTGCCAGCAGCTTGAGCGGCAGCACAGATACGCAGTATTTT. Translating it yields CASSLSGSTDTQYF. Full variable domain (rest looked up from reference TRBV5-4 and TRBJ2-3): ETGVTQSPTHLIKTRGQQVTLRCSSQSGHNTVSWYQQALGQGPQFIFQYYREEENGRGNFPPRFSGLQFPNYSSELNVNALELDDSALYLCASSLSGSTDTQYFGPGTRLTVL.

The V call is TRBV5-1, the J call TRBJ2-3, with a tentative D call TRBD2 (6 bases). This CDR3 contains 18 residues. Germline V lookup: CDR1 SGHRS, CDR2 YFSETQ. V was shortened by 3 bases and J by 3 bases, with 23 bases between the two germline ends. CDR3 protein: CASSSSPPGLYWTDTQYF. The CDR3, as DNA: TGCGCCAGCAGCTCGAGTCCACCGGGACTTTACTGGACAGATACGCAGTATTTT.

This clone was recorded a few times. In DNA form, the CDR3 reads TGTGCCAGCAGCCTCAGAGGATTCTATGGCTACACCTTC. Its translation: CASSLRGFYGYTF. The rearrangement uses TRBV5-8 and TRBJ1-2, with D hard to call. V shed 4 bases and J shed 4 bases, with 11 bases lying between them. The CDR3 runs to 13 residues. Germline V CDR1 and CDR2: SGHTS, YDEGEE.

V gene TRBV15 combines with J gene TRBJ2-5; D is perhaps TRBD1 (6 bases). Per the germline V gene, CDR1 is LNHNV and CDR2 is YYDKDF (reference sequence). Trimming cost V 0 bases and J 5 bases, with 16 bases left between them. The CDR3 consists of 16 residues. Here the CDR3 reads CATSRDQFGRGETQYF. The CDR3 region has the DNA TGTGCCACCAGCAGAGATCAATTTGGCAGGGGCGAGACCCAGTACTTC.